This T cell receptor (beta chain) was found in a study of blood T cell repertoires in COVID-19. Background on the study: PBMCs, B-cell-depleted T cells, or T cells provided the cDNA or gDNA that made up the material.

The sample holds one count of this clone. Only in-frame clones appear in the TCRdb table, and some are missing; sequencing was by immunoSEQ multiplex PCR. The sample holds approximately 180,000 clones, around nine tenths seen once. This CDR3 comprises 13 residues. Trimming pared 3 bases from V and 0 bases from J, leaving 6 bases between. The rearrangement links TRBV12-3 or TRBV12-4 to TRBJ2-7; D remains ambiguous. The receptor's source is a woman between 65 and 79 years old with COVID-19, enrolled during active disease. Sequencing used peripheral blood. The chain's CDR3 is CASSFGPSYEQYF. The CDR3 DNA reads TGTGCCAGCAGTTTTGGGCCCTCCTACGAGCAGTACTTC.